This TCR beta chain derives from a study of CD8 T cells in ankylosing spondylitis. Study findings and constraints: The authors reported significant enrichment of disease-linked clones in matched ankylosing spondylitis synovial fluid. A TCR beta motif of eight highly homologous variants appeared characteristic of ankylosing spondylitis blood. In reactive arthritis synovial fluid and blood, some motif variants had been reported before. Disease-linked clones displayed a CD8+ phenotype and appeared relatively rarely in peripheral blood.

Comment on this clonotype: Its antigen is not known.

Libraries for TCR beta were made by quantitative 5'-RACE with molecular barcodes. Via MiXCR, TCRdb re-called the 5' RACE reads, giving one row per CDR3 protein. The table includes around 430,000 distinct CDR3 sequences, 15% to 20% detected once. Sequenced: blood, either unsorted or a sorted T cell fraction (not recorded which). This receptor was identified in a male donor with ankylosing spondylitis.

Here the CDR3 DNA reads TGTGCCACCAGCAGGTTGGACAGGCCCTCTGGGGCCAACGTCCTGACTTTC. Protein product: CATSRLDRPSGANVLTF. The chain is built from TRBV15 and TRBJ2-6; 7 nucleotides match TRBD1. Germline V gives CDR1 LNHNV, CDR2 YYDKDF (reference sequence). J lost 0 bases, V lost 3 bases, and 5 bases had no gene match. CDR3 length: 17 residues.